The clone carrying this T cell receptor (beta chain) was seen ten or more times. Germline CDR1 and CDR2: DFQATT and SNEGSKA (reference sequence). The CDR3 has 15 amino acids. Trimming stripped 3 bases from V and 8 bases from J, with 19 bases between. This sample was included in a study of spatial heterogeneity in lung cancer. Study summary: Among detected sequences, beta-chain ones consistently exceeded alpha-chain ones in number.

The time point here: sample taken at primary tumor resection. Whole RNA obtained from tumor, nontumor lung or frozen PBMC underwent sequencing without sorting. A total of approximately 77 untreated early-stage non-small cell lung cancer patients served as donors. From the 5' RACE reads, TCRdb called clonotypes with MiXCR, one entry per CDR3 protein. Found here are 36,000 or so distinct CDR3 sequences, 4% to 6% of them singletons; the top ten hold more than 25%. The sequences come from PBMCs, collected at surgery. This receptor was identified in a female donor with early-stage non-small cell lung cancer. V usage is TRBV20-1 and J usage is TRBJ1-4, with D tentatively TRBD1 (5 bases). The CDR3 nucleotides read TGCAGTGCTAGTGGTGGTCGGGGGTTGACAGAAAAACTGTTTTTT. This translates into CSASGGRGLTEKLFF.